Below are 32 T cell receptor beta chains sequenced from a single sample in a study of shared clonotypes between healthy human individuals. Measured with immunoSEQ multiplex PCR; TCRdb has only the in-frame clones, and not every one. Here the sample spans over a million clones, roughly 96% being singletons. Source material: naive CD4+ T cells sorted from blood. Subset described: CD45RA+ positively selected. All receptors derive from a man aged 25-45 years in good health.

Concerning this clone: At the DNA level, this CDR3 is encoded by other sequences in the same sample as well. V and J are TRBV29-1 and TRBJ2-1; 10 bases align to TRBD2. This CDR3 region has 15 residues. Germline V gene data show CDR1 as SQVTM and CDR2 as ANQGSEA. The V gene end was trimmed by 6 bases and the J gene end by 1 base; junction bases not matched to a gene: 6. The CDR3: CSVGKAGGSYNEQFF. The CDR3 DNA is TGCAGCGTGGGAAAAGCGGGAGGGTCCTACAATGAGCAGTTCTTC.

In nucleotides, the CDR3 is TGTGCCTGGAGTAGAACTAGCGGGAGGAACACCGGGGAGCTGTTTTTT. Its protein is CAWSRTSGRNTGELFF. This chain joins TRBV30 and TRBJ2-2; 11 bases match TRBD2. Germline loops: CDR1 GTSNPN, CDR2 SVGIG (reference sequence). The CDR3 is made up of 16 amino acids. Losses at the gene ends were 2 bases for V and 1 base for J; bases not matched to a gene: 3.

The chain employs TRBV5-5 and TRBJ1-1; D is possibly TRBD1 (6 bases). The CDR3 sequence is 15 residues long. Trimming removed 3 bases from V and 1 base from J, with 13 bases in between. Germline V gene data show CDR1 as SGHKS and CDR2 as YYEKEE (reference sequence). The CDR3 loop reads CASSSTLQGNTEAFF. The DNA of the CDR3 is TGTGCCAGCAGCTCGACGTTACAGGGGAACACTGAAGCTTTCTTT.

The chain joins TRBV11-2 to TRBJ2-6; 7 nucleotides agree with TRBD2. The CDR3 is made up of 18 amino acids. The germline V gene has CDR1 SGHAT and CDR2 FQNNGV. After removal of 1 base from V and 2 bases from J, the junction contained 8 bases not matched to a gene. The CDR3 DNA reads TGTGCCAGCAGCTTAGCCTCCCTGGGAGGGACTGGGGCCAACGTCCTGACTTTC. Translation: CASSLASLGGTGANVLTF. Looking up the rest from reference TRBV11-2 and TRBJ2-6 gives the full variable domain: EAGVAQSPRYKIIEKRQSVAFWCNPISGHATLYWYQQILGQGPKLLIQFQNNGVVDDSQLPKDRFSAERLKGVDSTLKIQPAKLEDSAVYLCASSLASLGGTGANVLTFGAGSRLTVL.

The rearrangement joins TRBV18 to TRBJ2-7; 8 bases are shared with TRBD1. J was trimmed by 1 base and V by 3 bases; bases with no gene match: 5. The CDR3 contains 15 residues. Germline lookup yields CDR1 KGHSH and CDR2 LQKENI. The CDR3 bases are TGTGCCAGCTCACCCGGACAGGGTCGGTCCTACGAGCAGTACTTC. Encoded protein: CASSPGQGRSYEQYF.

Remarks on this clone: No conserved phenylalanine or tryptophan is present at the end of the CDR3, so a read error is the likely explanation. The chain has TRBV29-1 and TRBJ1-1; D uncertain. The V gene lost 7 bases and the J gene lost 0 bases, with 15 bases spanning the gap. The germline V gene encodes CDR1 SQVTM and CDR2 ANQGSEA. The CDR3 spans 14 residues. This CDR3 reads CSAQGPVVNTEAFL. CDR3 nucleotide sequence: TGCAGCGCCCAAGGACCGGTAGTGAACACTGAAGCTTTCCTT.

The V call is TRBV5-1, the J call TRBJ2-7, with 8 bases identical to TRBD1. Per the germline V gene, CDR1 is SGHRS and CDR2 is YFSETQ. The CDR3 runs 15 residues. Losses at the gene ends were 4 bases for V and 0 bases for J; bases not matched to a gene: 6. CDR3: CASSRRQGSSYEQYF. As DNA, the CDR3 is TGCGCCAGCAGCAGACGACAGGGGAGCTCCTACGAGCAGTACTTC.

The genes are TRBV5-6 and TRBJ1-2, with 10 bases aligning to TRBD1. Per the germline V gene, CDR1 is SGHDT and CDR2 is YYEEEE. Trimming cost V 4 bases and J 4 bases; bases outside gene matches: 7. The CDR3 covers 15 residues. The CDR3 nucleotides read TGTGCCAGCAGCCTTAGACAGGGGGCGAGCTATGGCTACACCTTC. This gives the protein CASSLRQGASYGYTF.

The V and J genes are TRBV28 and TRBJ2-5; maybe TRBD2 (6 bases). The CDR3 sequence is 12 residues long. CDR1 and CDR2 from the germline V gene are MDHEN and SYDVKM. The ends were cut back, 8 bases at V and 4 bases at J, with 11 bases in the middle. CDR3 nucleotides: TGTGCCAGCTTCTCGGAGGGAGAGACCCAGTACTTC. Translated, it gives CASFSEGETQYF.

This clone was seen a handful of times. In the same sample, other DNA sequences code for this CDR3. This sequence joins TRBV11-2 and TRBJ2-2; D gene uncertain. The V end lost 3 bases, the J end lost 1 base, and 9 bases lay between the germline ends. The CDR3 is made up of 15 amino acids. CDR1 and CDR2 (germline): SGHAT, FQNNGV. The CDR3, as DNA: TGTGCCAGCAGCTTGGTGGCAGGGAACACCGGGGAGCTGTTTTTT. This gives the protein CASSLVAGNTGELFF.

The chain combines TRBV28 with TRBJ2-7; tentatively, D is TRBD2 (5 bases). V lost 3 bases and J 2 bases, leaving 14 bases between the germline ends. Germline V gene data show CDR1 as MDHEN and CDR2 as SYDVKM. The CDR3 loop spans 15 amino acids. For the CDR3, the DNA is TGTGCCAGCAGTTTCCCCACCGGGATGGCCTACGAGCAGTACTTC. Translated, it gives CASSFPTGMAYEQYF.

The chain joins TRBV7-9 to TRBJ1-1; 9 bases line up with TRBD1. With V trimmed by 3 bases and J by 4 bases, 15 bases remained unmatched. This CDR3 has 18 amino acids. Germline CDR1 is SEHNR and CDR2 is FQNEAQ (reference sequence). The CDR3, as DNA: TGTGCCAGCAGCTTCCAAACCTCCGGGACAGGGAAAGGCACTGAAGCTTTCTTT. This sequence encodes CASSFQTSGTGKGTEAFF. Drawing the rest from reference TRBV7-9 and TRBJ1-1, the complete variable domain is DTGVSQNPRHKITKRGQNVTFRCDPISEHNRLYWYRQTLGQGPEFLTYFQNEAQLEKSRLLSDRFSAERPKGSFSTLEIQRTEQGDSAMYLCASSFQTSGTGKGTEAFFGQGTRLTVV.

V is TRBV15 and J is TRBJ2-1; 11 bases align to TRBD2. The ends lost 0 bases at V and 4 bases at J; junction bases unmatched: 8. CDR1 LNHNV and CDR2 YYDKDF come from the germline V gene (reference sequence). This CDR3 has 18 amino acids. CDR3 coding DNA: TGTGCCACCAGCAGAGATAATCTAGCGGGAGGCCCTTACAATGAGCAGTTCTTC. Protein product: CATSRDNLAGGPYNEQFF. Together with reference TRBV15 and TRBJ2-1, the CDR3 gives the full variable domain: DAMVIQNPRYQVTQFGKPVTLSCSQTLNHNVMYWYQQKSSQAPKLLFHYYDKDFNNEADTPDNFQSRRPNTSFCFLDIRSPGLGDTAMYLCATSRDNLAGGPYNEQFFGPGTRLTVL.

The chain recombines TRBV7-6 with TRBJ2-5; the match to TRBD2 covers 7 bases. V shed 2 bases, J shed 0 bases, and the junction held 6 bases outside the gene matches. There are 16 residues in the CDR3. CDR1 is SGHVS, CDR2 FNYEAQ, per germline. The CDR3 loop reads CASSLTPSGNQETQYF. The CDR3 DNA sequence: TGTGCCAGCAGCTTAACGCCTAGCGGCAACCAAGAGACCCAGTACTTC.

The chain employs TRBV14 and TRBJ2-7, with TRBD1 identical over 7 bases. Germline V gene sequence: CDR1 SGHDN, CDR2 FVKESK. After removal of 1 base from V and 2 bases from J, the junction contained 5 bases not matched to a gene. The CDR3 loop spans 15 amino acids. The CDR3 reads CASSQAYRGPYEQYF. The CDR3 DNA is TGTGCCAGCAGCCAAGCGTACAGGGGACCCTACGAGCAGTACTTC.

This clone was seen a single time. This sequence joins TRBV11-2 and TRBJ2-1; 8 nucleotides agree with TRBD1. With V trimmed by 3 bases and J by 6 bases, 16 bases remained unmatched. This CDR3 region has 18 residues. CDR1 is SGHAT and CDR2 is FQNNGV in the germline V gene. This CDR3 is CASSFRIQDRATGNEQFF. CDR3 in DNA: TGTGCCAGCAGCTTCCGTATACAGGACAGGGCGACAGGCAATGAGCAGTTCTTC. The full variable domain, its missing parts supplied by reference TRBV11-2 and TRBJ2-1, is EAGVAQSPRYKIIEKRQSVAFWCNPISGHATLYWYQQILGQGPKLLIQFQNNGVVDDSQLPKDRFSAERLKGVDSTLKIQPAKLEDSAVYLCASSFRIQDRATGNEQFFGPGTRLTVL.

The chain uses TRBV5-4 and TRBJ2-5; 8 bases are shared with TRBD1. CDR3 size: 15 residues. The V and J ends lost 4 bases and 0 bases, in that order; junction bases with no gene match: 5. Germline V gene sequence: CDR1 SGHNT, CDR2 YYREEE (reference sequence). CDR3 amino acids: CASSGRDRYQETQYF. The CDR3 DNA follows: TGTGCCAGCAGCGGCCGGGACAGGTACCAAGAGACCCAGTACTTC.

V and J are TRBV10-2 and TRBJ1-2; TRBD1 aligns across 8 bases. The trim removed 0 bases at V and 5 bases at J, leaving 11 bases unmatched. CDR1 WSHSY and CDR2 SAAADI come from the germline V gene. CDR3 size: 17 residues. CDR3 nucleotide sequence: TGCGCCAGCAGTGAGTCGACGGGGGCAGGGGGCTTTTATGGCTACACCTTC. Its translation is CASSESTGAGGFYGYTF.

This clone came up a few times. The same CDR3 can be traced to other DNA sequences in this sample. The rearrangement links TRBV5-4 to TRBJ2-7; maybe TRBD1 (6 bases). Germline CDR1 and CDR2: SGHNT and YYREEE (reference sequence). The CDR3 contains 13 residues. The ends were cut back, 4 bases at V and 3 bases at J, with 11 bases in the middle. CDR3 DNA sequence: TGTGCCAGCAGCCTACCACAGGGCTACGAGCAGTACTTC. Protein product: CASSLPQGYEQYF.

The chain couples TRBV21-1 to TRBJ2-1; TRBD2, the table's D call, lacks a check against the DNA. TRBV21-1 is a recognized pseudogene. The CDR3 runs 16 residues. This CDR3 is CASSNQIAGAGNEQFF. The CDR3 DNA sequence: TGTGCCAGCAGCAACCAGATAGCGGGAGCTGGTAATGAGCAGTTCTTC.

The chain combines TRBV6-1 with TRBJ2-7; tentative D call: TRBD1 (7 bases). The CDR3 covers 14 residues. Per germline, CDR1 MNHNS and CDR2 SASEGT. Trimming took off 8 bases at V and 2 bases at J, with 16 bases between the two ends. In DNA form, the CDR3 reads TGTGCCAGCCAGGCGGGACAGAACCCCTACGAGCAGTACTTC. It codes for CASQAGQNPYEQYF.

The V call is TRBV6-6, the J call TRBJ1-6; 7 bases match TRBD1. The V and J ends lost 7 bases and 7 bases, in that order; junction bases with no gene match: 10. Per germline, CDR1 MNHNY and CDR2 SVGAGI (reference sequence). The CDR3 extends over 15 amino acids. In DNA form, the CDR3 reads TGTGCCAGCACTATAACAGGGGATGGGAATTCACCCCTCCACTTT. Translating gives CASTITGDGNSPLHF.

The V call is TRBV19, the J call TRBJ1-2; D gene unclear. CDR3 length: 13 amino acids. Trimming shortened V by 7 bases and J by 6 bases, and 15 bases separated the two germline ends. Germline V gives CDR1 LNHDA, CDR2 SQIVND (reference sequence). The CDR3 region is CASIGGYGNGYTF. The DNA for the CDR3 is TGTGCCAGTATCGGAGGCTACGGGAATGGCTACACCTTC. The full variable domain, in which reference TRBV19 and TRBJ1-2 provide the parts outside the CDR3, is DGGITQSPKYLFRKEGQNVTLSCEQNLNHDAMYWYRQDPGQGLRLIYYSQIVNDFQKGDIAEGYSVSREKKESFPLTVTSAQKNPTAFYLCASIGGYGNGYTFGSGTRLTVV.

The chain is built from TRBV9 and TRBJ2-3, with 8 positions matching TRBD1. Germline trimming cut 2 bases from V and 2 bases from J; bases unmatched to any gene: 7. CDR1 and CDR2 (germline): SGDLS, YYNGEE. The CDR3 is made up of 16 amino acids. This CDR3 is CASSVAGQGFTDTQYF. As DNA, the CDR3 is TGTGCCAGCAGCGTCGCCGGACAGGGATTCACAGATACGCAGTATTTT.

The J gene is TRBJ2-7, the V gene TRBV5-1; TRBD1 matches at 8 bases. This CDR3 region has 14 residues. With 5 bases clipped from V and 3 bases from J, the junction kept 7 bases outside the gene matches. In germline, CDR1 is SGHRS, CDR2 YFSETQ. CDR3 in amino acids: CASSFTGGDYEQYF. CDR3 DNA sequence: TGCGCCAGCAGTTTTACAGGGGGAGACTACGAGCAGTACTTC.

The V call is TRBV29-1, the J call TRBJ2-7; 13 nucleotides agree with TRBD2. The CDR3 sequence is 13 residues long. V lost 6 bases and J lost 2; bases outside the gene matches: 1. Looked up from germline, CDR1 is SQVTM and CDR2 is ANQGSEA. The CDR3 here is CSVGLAGTYEQYF. Here the CDR3 DNA reads TGCAGCGTGGGACTAGCGGGAACCTACGAGCAGTACTTC.

Remarks on this clone: Other DNA sequences in this sample translate to the same CDR3. This chain uses TRBV14 with TRBJ2-7; 7 bases are a match to TRBD1. The CDR3 contains 14 residues. V lost 4 bases and J lost 1; bases outside the gene matches: 4. Germline assignment: CDR1 SGHDN and CDR2 FVKESK. In DNA form, the CDR3 reads TGTGCCAGCAGCCCTCGGACAGGTTCCTACGAGCAGTACTTC. This sequence encodes CASSPRTGSYEQYF.

The rearrangement joins TRBV7-3 to TRBJ2-1, with D possibly being TRBD2 (5 bases). Trimming took off 5 bases at V and 10 bases at J, with 18 bases between the two ends. Per the germline V gene, CDR1 is SGHTA and CDR2 is FQGTGA. The CDR3 runs 14 residues. Here the CDR3 DNA reads TGTGCCAGCAGCCCTGGGCGATTAGAGGGCGAGCAGTTCTTC. Translating it yields CASSPGRLEGEQFF.

The chain carries TRBV10-2 and TRBJ1-1; 8 positions match TRBD1. The CDR3 is made up of 12 amino acids. Germline CDR1 and CDR2: WSHSY and SAAADI. Losses at the gene ends were 6 bases for V and 5 bases for J; bases not matched to a gene: 2. CDR3 residues: CASRDRETEAFF. The CDR3 DNA is TGCGCCAGCAGGGACAGGGAAACTGAAGCTTTCTTT.

V usage is TRBV27 and J usage is TRBJ2-5; D assignment may be TRBD1 or TRBD2 (6 bases each). In germline, CDR1 is MNHEY, CDR2 SMNVEV (reference sequence). Trimming removed 2 bases at V and 0 bases at J, with 10 bases between. The CDR3 totals 15 residues. The CDR3: CASSLGGRDQETQYF. CDR3 DNA sequence: TGTGCCAGCAGTTTAGGGGGGCGCGACCAAGAGACCCAGTACTTC.

J is TRBJ2-3 and V is TRBV7-9, with D maybe TRBD1 (5 bases). Trimming removed 5 bases at V and 0 bases at J, with 12 bases between. Germline V gene lookup returns CDR1 SEHNR and CDR2 FQNEAQ (reference sequence). This CDR3 has 15 residues. The CDR3 DNA follows: TGTGCCAGCAGCCCAGAAGGGGCTAGCACAGATACGCAGTATTTT. It translates to CASSPEGASTDTQYF.

The rearrangement links TRBV30 to TRBJ2-1, with unresolved D. Per germline, CDR1 GTSNPN and CDR2 SVGIG (reference sequence). The length of the CDR3 is 15 residues. V was pared by 2 bases and J by 7 bases, with 18 bases between. CDR3 sequence reads: CAWSRTESSSNEQFF. The CDR3 DNA sequence: TGTGCCTGGAGTCGTACCGAAAGTTCAAGTAATGAGCAGTTCTTC.